These T cell receptor beta chains were read from a single sample in a study of T cells in Graves' hyperthyroidism and ophthalmopathy. TCRdb reprocessed the multiplex PCR reads with MiXCR, giving one entry per CDR3 protein. The profile shows over 350,000 distinct CDR3 sequences, around an eighth of them singletons. The sample comprised blood. These TCRs come from a man between 50 and 59 years old with Graves' ophthalmopathy. Both conserved end residues are part of each CDR3. The D gene is left open where the match is weak. Where a row states a size, it is once, few, many or the class of an expanded clone; other rows omit it.

DNA,CDR3,V,D,size,J
TGTGCCAGCAGTTTATTTAAGGGTGAGCAGTTCTTC,CASSLFKGEQFF,TRBV12-3/TRBV12-4,.,.,TRBJ2-1
TGTGCCAGTAGAGTGTCAGGGATCGCGAACACTGAAGCTTTCTTT,CASRVSGIANTEAFF,TRBV19,.,.,TRBJ1-1
TGCAGTGCTCGACCCGGGGTTGTTGGTGGCTACACCTTC,CSARPGVVGGYTF,TRBV20-1,.,.,TRBJ1-2
TGTGCCAGCAGTGAGGCTAGCGGGAACACCGGGGAGCTGTTTTTT,CASSEASGNTGELFF,TRBV6-4,TRBD2,.,TRBJ2-2
TGTGCCAGCAGCGTACAGGTTGGAAACACCATATATTTT,CASSVQVGNTIYF,TRBV9,.,.,TRBJ1-3
TGCAGTGCTTCTGCCGGGCCAGCCTACAATGAGCAGTTCTTC,CSASAGPAYNEQFF,TRBV20-1,.,few,TRBJ2-1
TGTGCCAGCAGCTACAAGCGGGATAACCGCCAAGAGACCCAGTACTTC,CASSYKRDNRQETQYF,TRBV5-5,TRBD2,many,TRBJ2-5
TGTGCCAGCATCGGGACTAGCGGGAGATGGGCAGATACGCAGTATTTT,CASIGTSGRWADTQYF,TRBV7-9,TRBD2,.,TRBJ2-3
TGTGCCAGCAGTGGACCAGAGGGACTAGCGGGAGCTCGGGAGCAGTACTTC,CASSGPEGLAGAREQYF,TRBV6-1,TRBD2,.,TRBJ2-7
TGCGCCAGCAGCCAAGGGTTCCTTAATTCCCCAGATACGCAGTATTTT,CASSQGFLNSPDTQYF,TRBV4-1,.,few,TRBJ2-3
TGTGCCAGCGGGACAGGGGATCAAGAGACCCAGTACTTC,CASGTGDQETQYF,TRBV5-4,TRBD1,few,TRBJ2-5
TGCGCCAGCAGCTTGGCCCGTTGGGCTAGCGGGAGAACCGGGGAGCTGTTTTTT,CASSLARWASGRTGELFF,TRBV5-1,TRBD2,.,TRBJ2-2
TGTGCCAGCAGCTCACCGGGACACTTTATGGGGACCCAGTACTTC,CASSSPGHFMGTQYF,TRBV7-9,.,many,TRBJ2-5
TGCGCCAGCGAATACACCGGGGAGCTGTTTTTT,CASEYTGELFF,TRBV5-1,.,many,TRBJ2-2
TGCAGTGCTAGTACCGGGACTAGCGGGTCCTACGAGCAGTACTTC,CSASTGTSGSYEQYF,TRBV20-1,TRBD2,.,TRBJ2-7
TGCGCCAGCAGGCGACAGGGGGGATCGGCCACTGAAGCTTTCTTT,CASRRQGGSATEAFF,TRBV10-2,TRBD1,few,TRBJ1-1
TGTGCCAGTAGTATAATCCGGGGACAGGCGATGGAAGGTGAGCAGTTCTTC,CASSIIRGQAMEGEQFF,TRBV19,TRBD1,many,TRBJ2-1
TGCAGTGCTATTTTAGCGGGAGGGGGCAATGAGCAGTTCTTC,CSAILAGGGNEQFF,TRBV20-1,TRBD2,many,TRBJ2-1
TGTGCCAGCAGACCGACAGGGACCGATACGCAGTATTTT,CASRPTGTDTQYF,TRBV28,TRBD1,many,TRBJ2-3
TGTGCCAGCAGACCAGCCGGGACAGGCCATGGTGAGCAGTTCTTC,CASRPAGTGHGEQFF,TRBV27,TRBD1,many,TRBJ2-1
TGTGCCTGGTCGTGGGGCACAGATACGCAGTATTTT,CAWSWGTDTQYF,TRBV30,.,many,TRBJ2-3
TGTGCCACCCTCAGGGTAGACTATGGCTACACCTTC,CATLRVDYGYTF,TRBV24-1,.,few,TRBJ1-2
TGTGCCAGCAGCCGGGAACTAGCGGACCAAGAGACCCAGTACTTC,CASSRELADQETQYF,TRBV11-2,TRBD2,.,TRBJ2-5
TGTGCCAGCAGCCTAGTGGAGGGTCGGACTGAAGCTTTCTTT,CASSLVEGRTEAFF,TRBV11-2,.,many,TRBJ1-1
TGCGCCAGCAGCTTGGCCATGGACTACACAGATACGCAGTATTTT,CASSLAMDYTDTQYF,TRBV5-1,.,many,TRBJ2-3
TGTGCCAGTAAGTCTAGGAACACCTACGAGCAGTACTTC,CASKSRNTYEQYF,TRBV12-3/TRBV12-4,.,many,TRBJ2-7
TGTGCCAGCAGCCATGGGGATGGGGGTTTTCAGCCCCAGCATTTT,CASSHGDGGFQPQHF,TRBV4-2,.,.,TRBJ1-5
TGTGCCAGCAGCTTGGCCTCAACGCTCGGAAGCCAAGAGACCCAGTACTTC,CASSLASTLGSQETQYF,TRBV5-4,.,many,TRBJ2-5
TGTGCCAGCAGTTTAGGGCGGGAGAAGGAGACCCAGTACTTC,CASSLGREKETQYF,TRBV12-3/TRBV12-4,TRBD2,many,TRBJ2-5
TGTGCCAGCAGTGAAGCTGGAGGACCGATCTCTGGAAACACCATATATTTT,CASSEAGGPISGNTIYF,TRBV6-1,.,.,TRBJ1-3
TGCGCCAGCAGTTCCGGGACAGGGGGCGATTTCGAGCAGTACTTC,CASSSGTGGDFEQYF,TRBV10-1,TRBD1,few,TRBJ2-7
TGTGCCAGCAGCTTAGATTTGGCAGCCAATTCACCCCTCCACTTT,CASSLDLAANSPLHF,TRBV11-2,.,many,TRBJ1-6
TGTGCCAGTAAGGCGAGCCCCCACAATGAGCAGTTCTTC,CASKASPHNEQFF,TRBV19,.,.,TRBJ2-1
TGTGCCAGCGAACCAGCAGGGGGCACTGAAGCTTTCTTT,CASEPAGGTEAFF,TRBV12-3/TRBV12-4,TRBD1,.,TRBJ1-1
TGTGCCAGCAGTGAAAGGGGTTCTGGAACTGAAGCTTTCTTT,CASSERGSGTEAFF,TRBV6-1,.,many,TRBJ1-1
TGTGCCAGCATTCGAAGCGGGTTTAGCACAGATACGCAGTATTTT,CASIRSGFSTDTQYF,TRBV6-1,.,many,TRBJ2-3
TGTGCCAGCAGCCAAGATCTAGCGGGAGGGCCTTTAGATACGCAGTATTTT,CASSQDLAGGPLDTQYF,TRBV3-1,TRBD2,many,TRBJ2-3